This passage covers 23 T cell receptor beta chains from one sample sequenced in a study of beta chain features in type 1 diabetes. Study-wide findings and caveats: Within each of all four CD4+ subsets, Type 1 diabetes patients had TCRB CDR3s that were moderately but significantly shorter.

No antigen has been assigned to these receptors. Expressed TCRB transcripts were sequenced after all isolated RNA was converted to cDNA. Assay: immunoSEQ multiplex PCR; the TCRdb copy retains only in-frame clones and omits some. There are under 300,000 clones in the sample; approximately 25% occur only once, and around 0.012% lies in the top ten. Sequencing was carried out using naive CD4+ T cells from blood. The receptors shown here come from a woman aged 30 to 39 with type 1 diabetes.

This chain uses TRBV25-1 with TRBJ2-5, with TRBD2 as a possible D gene (6 bases). The V gene lost 3 bases and the J gene lost 1 base, with 9 bases spanning the gap. The CDR3 has 14 amino acids. Germline CDR1 and CDR2: MGHDK and SYGVNS. The CDR3 region is CASSDSGTQETQYF. In nucleotides, the CDR3 is TGTGCCAGCAGTGATAGCGGAACCCAAGAGACCCAGTACTTC. Variable domain in full (rest from reference TRBV25-1 and TRBJ2-5): EADIYQTPRYLVIGTGKKITLECSQTMGHDKMYWYQQDPGMELHLIHYSYGVNSTEKGDLSSESTVSRIRTEHFPLTLESARPSHTSQYLCASSDSGTQETQYFGPGTRLLVL.

Comment on this clone: Within the sample, other DNA sequences also encode this same CDR3. This chain uses TRBV4-1 with TRBJ2-7, with 9 bases matching TRBD1. V dropped 6 bases and J dropped 1; count of bases not matched to a gene: 7. The germline V gene encodes CDR1 MGHRA and CDR2 YSYEKL. The CDR3 loop spans 15 amino acids. The CDR3 is CASSQGQGPSYEQYF. Written as DNA, the CDR3 is TGCGCCAGCAGTCAGGGACAGGGACCATCCTACGAGCAGTACTTC.

A few counts support this clone. This chain joins TRBV7-9 and TRBJ2-1; TRBD2 aligns across 12 bases. J lost 4 bases, V lost 5 bases, and 9 bases had no gene match. Germline V CDR1 and CDR2: SEHNR, FQNEAQ (reference sequence). CDR3 length: 17 amino acids. The chain's CDR3 is CASSQNPGLAGYNEQFF. DNA for the CDR3: TGTGCCAGCAGCCAAAACCCGGGACTAGCGGGTTACAATGAGCAGTTCTTC.

The CDR3: CAWTTGPYEQYF. The CDR3 DNA reads TGTGCCTGGACTACAGGGCCGTACGAGCAGTACTTC. The chain couples TRBV30 to TRBJ2-7; weak D call: TRBD1 (6 bases). V lost 4 bases and J lost 4, with 11 bases in between. Germline-derived CDR1 and CDR2 are GTSNPN and SVGIG (reference sequence). This CDR3 is 12 amino acids long.

About this clone: The sample has other DNA sequences that encode this CDR3 too. This rearrangement joins TRBV28 to TRBJ2-3; D is unclear. Trimming took off 4 bases at V and 2 bases at J, with 4 bases between the two ends. This CDR3 contains 12 residues. The germline CDR1 and CDR2 sequences are MDHEN and SYDVKM. CDR3 residues: CASSSVTDTQYF. For the CDR3, the DNA is TGTGCCAGCAGTTCAGTCACAGATACGCAGTATTTT.

The chain recombines TRBV29-1 with TRBJ2-2, with D possibly being TRBD2 (6 bases). Germline V lookup: CDR1 SQVTM, CDR2 ANQGSEA. V lost 2 bases and J lost 3, with 10 bases in between. This CDR3 contains 14 residues. CDR3 DNA sequence: TGCAGCGTTGAACCGGGACTCCACACCGGGGAGCTGTTTTTT. Residues: CSVEPGLHTGELFF.

The chain joins TRBV9 to TRBJ2-3; D is possibly TRBD1 (5 bases). The length of the CDR3 is 13 residues. V was shortened by 0 bases and J by 6 bases, with 8 bases between the two germline ends. Germline lookup yields CDR1 SGDLS and CDR2 YYNGEE. The CDR3 DNA is TGTGCCAGCAGCGTAGTAGGGGCGGATACGCAGTATTTT. Translated: CASSVVGADTQYF.

This chain uses TRBV2 with TRBJ1-1; 8 bases match TRBD1. J gave up 6 bases and V 4 bases, and 7 bases lay outside the gene matches. Germline V gene sequence: CDR1 SNHLY, CDR2 FYNNEI. The length of the CDR3 is 14 residues. The CDR3 DNA is TGTGCCAGCAGTGGAGCCAGGGGGCCCTCTGAAGCTTTCTTT. Residues: CASSGARGPSEAFF.

This clone occurred a few times. The CDR3 loop reads CSVNSQRGYNEQFF. The CDR3 bases are TGCAGCGTTAATTCCCAGCGGGGTTACAATGAGCAGTTCTTC. V and J are TRBV29-1 and TRBJ2-1, with 7 positions matching TRBD2. CDR3 length: 14 amino acids. Per the germline V gene, CDR1 is SQVTM and CDR2 is ANQGSEA. V was clipped by 5 bases and J by 4 bases; unmatched bases: 8.

The chain has TRBV18 and TRBJ2-2, with 8 bases identical to TRBD2. This CDR3 comprises 16 residues. The V segment lost 3 bases and the J segment 3 bases; nucleotides outside the gene matches: 6. The germline gives CDR1 KGHSH, CDR2 LQKENI. The CDR3 protein is CASSPRGGPDTGELFF. CDR3 in DNA: TGTGCCAGCTCACCCCGCGGGGGGCCAGACACCGGGGAGCTGTTTTTT.

V is TRBV25-1 and J is TRBJ2-5; a possible D gene is TRBD2 (6 bases). The J call may be faulty, since TRBJ2-7 better matches the DNA end. Germline CDR1 is MGHDK and CDR2 is SYGVNS. This CDR3 region has 15 residues. The CDR3 nucleotides read TGTGCCAGCAGTGAGTTTATGGGGGGAGTGGGCGAGCAGTACTTC. Translated: CASSEFMGGVGEQYF.

Only a few counts were recorded for this clone. This chain connects TRBV30 to TRBJ2-1; no reliable D call. The CDR3 spans 11 residues. CDR1 is GTSNPN, CDR2 SVGIG, per germline (reference sequence). The V end was cut by 4 bases, the J end by 3 bases, with 4 bases between. CDR3 loop: CAWTVYNEQFF. DNA of the CDR3: TGTGCCTGGACGGTCTACAATGAGCAGTTCTTC. Together with reference TRBV30 and TRBJ2-1, the CDR3 gives the full variable domain: SQTIHQWPATLVQPVGSPLSLECTVEGTSNPNLYWYRQAAGRGLQLLFYSVGIGQISSEVPQNLSASRPQDRQFILSSKKLLLSDSGFYLCAWTVYNEQFFGPGTRLTVL.

This chain links TRBV18 with TRBJ2-7; D is possibly TRBD1 (6 bases). V was shortened by 3 bases and J by 0 bases, with 12 bases between the two germline ends. The CDR3 is 15 residues long. Germline CDR1 is KGHSH and CDR2 is LQKENI. The CDR3: CASSPRTATSYEQYF. DNA of the CDR3: TGTGCCAGCTCACCCCGGACAGCCACCTCCTACGAGCAGTACTTC.

The table lists this clone with a few counts. V usage is TRBV18 and J usage is TRBJ2-7, with D possibly matching TRBD2 (5 bases). This CDR3 spans 11 amino acids. V was cut by 3 bases and J by 7 bases, with 7 bases left in between. Germline V gene data show CDR1 as KGHSH and CDR2 as LQKENI. The CDR3 sequence is CASSPSGEQYF. In DNA form, the CDR3 reads TGTGCCAGCTCACCCTCGGGGGAGCAGTACTTC.

This chain joins TRBV5-1 and TRBJ2-1; tentative D call: TRBD1 (6 bases). Trimming cost V 2 bases and J 8 bases, with 17 bases left between them. Germline V gene data show CDR1 as SGHRS and CDR2 as YFSETQ. The CDR3 contains 15 residues. In nucleotides, the CDR3 is TGCGCCAGCAGCTTCCGAGAGGGGGAAAACCATGAGCAGTTCTTC. Amino acids: CASSFREGENHEQFF.

The V and J genes are TRBV5-1 and TRBJ2-5, with 8 bases fitting TRBD2. The germline CDR1 and CDR2 sequences are SGHRS and YFSETQ. The CDR3 loop spans 15 amino acids. Trimming cost V 0 bases and J 3 bases; bases outside gene matches: 4. The CDR3 DNA reads as TGCGCCAGCAGCTTGGACGGGAGGGCCGAAGAGACCCAGTACTTC. Its translation is CASSLDGRAEETQYF.

The chain is built from TRBV18 and TRBJ2-1; tentative D call: TRBD2 (6 bases). Trimming stripped 3 bases from V and 6 bases from J, with 9 bases between. This CDR3 comprises 13 residues. Germline assignment: CDR1 KGHSH and CDR2 LQKENI. CDR3 nucleotide sequence: TGTGCCAGCTCACCCGGGACTGGCAATGAGCAGTTCTTC. It translates to CASSPGTGNEQFF.

V usage is TRBV2 and J usage is TRBJ2-1; 10 positions match TRBD2. Trimming at V came to 10 bases and at J to 5 bases, leaving 11 bases not matched to a gene. The CDR3 has 15 residues. CDR1 is SNHLY, CDR2 FYNNEI, per germline. CDR3 loop: CATPEGTSAHNEQFF. CDR3 sequence (DNA): TGTGCCACCCCCGAAGGGACTAGCGCCCACAATGAGCAGTTCTTC.

V usage is TRBV7-2 and J usage is TRBJ2-5; D possibly corresponds to TRBD2 (6 bases). CDR1 is SGHTA and CDR2 is FQGNSA in the germline V gene. The V end was cut by 5 bases, the J end by 2 bases, with 9 bases between. CDR3 length: 13 residues. CDR3 region: CASSMTRQETQYF. CDR3 DNA: TGTGCCAGCAGCATGACTAGACAAGAGACCCAGTACTTC.

The chain combines TRBV7-9 with TRBJ2-1; D is uncertain. This CDR3 spans 13 amino acids. Per germline, CDR1 SEHNR and CDR2 FQNEAQ (reference sequence). V lost 6 bases and J lost 9, with 15 bases in between. CDR3 DNA sequence: TGTGCCAGCAGTAAAGAGAGTTCTAGTGAGCAGTTCTTC. This sequence encodes CASSKESSSEQFF.

Only a few counts were recorded for this clone. The chain links TRBV2 to TRBJ1-2, with TRBD1 as a possible D gene (5 bases). Germline values: CDR1 SNHLY, CDR2 FYNNEI. There are 13 residues in the CDR3. Trimming cost V 4 bases and J 7 bases, with 13 bases left between them. The CDR3, as DNA: TGTGCCAGCAGTGTGCAGGGCTCACGTGGCTACACCTTC. Its protein is CASSVQGSRGYTF.

In its sample, this clone was seen a few times. The genes are TRBV5-1 and TRBJ1-1; TRBD1 is a possible D gene (5 bases). The germline V and J ends were trimmed by 3 bases and 9 bases, with 15 bases remaining between them. The CDR3 runs 13 residues. The germline V gene has CDR1 SGHRS and CDR2 YFSETQ. The CDR3 nucleotides read TGCGCCAGCAGCTCCGCCGCGGGGGAAAAAGCTTTCTTT. This translates into CASSSAAGEKAFF.

CDR3 in DNA: TGTGCCAGCAGTGAATTTGGTAGCGGGAACACAGATACGCAGTATTTT. Its translation is CASSEFGSGNTDTQYF. The chain combines TRBV25-1 with TRBJ2-3, with 8 nucleotides matching TRBD2. V shed 1 base, J shed 2 bases, and the junction held 5 bases outside the gene matches. Germline CDR1 and CDR2: MGHDK and SYGVNS. CDR3 length: 16 amino acids.